This entry features one TCR beta chain sequence. These data come from a study of blood T cell repertoires in COVID-19. Study background: There were acute and convalescent COVID-19 samples, and they came from the United States, Italy and Spain. Nucleic acid was either cDNA or gDNA, and it came from T cells, B-cell-depleted T cells, or PBMCs.

The CDR3 has 13 residues. Germline CDR1 is SGHNT and CDR2 is YYREEE (reference sequence). V was cut by 4 bases and J by 5 bases, with 12 bases left in between. Method: immunoSEQ multiplex PCR; TCRdb's copy keeps in-frame clones and lacks some. The top ten clones hold around 10% of a sample with about 270,000 clones, around nine tenths of them seen once. Sequencing used peripheral blood. The TCR comes from a man between 40 and 49 years old who had recovered from COVID-19. The chain carries TRBV5-4 and TRBJ2-5, with TRBD2 as a possible D gene (6 bases). The CDR3 loop reads CASSPGTWETQYF. In DNA form, the CDR3 reads TGTGCCAGCAGCCCCGGGACTTGGGAGACCCAGTACTTC.